This T cell receptor beta chain is from a study of blood T cells in healthy people across ages. Points from the study as a whole: Measured against age, TCR beta diversity per million T cells decreased in a roughly linear manner. One million T cells yielded diversity estimates that were considered underestimates.

Points on this clonotype: Its specificity is unknown. Its ends do not fully match the called genes, so a read error is possible.

The germline V gene has CDR1 SGHDT and CDR2 YYEEEE. The CDR3 consists of 15 residues. The second PCR ran roughly 6 to 12 cycles with a sample-barcoded 5' primer and J-beta primers. A template-switch adaptor that had 12 random nucleotides put a tag on each cDNA molecule. TCRdb reprocessed the 5' RACE reads with MiXCR, giving one entry per CDR3 protein. The sample has about 730,000 distinct CDR3 sequences, about 42% seen once. Sequenced: blood. This chain joins TRBV5-6 and TRBJ2-1, with D hard to call. The receptor was derived from an older woman in good health. In DNA, the CDR3 is TGTGCCAGCAGCTCGGAAGGGCGCTCCCACAATGAGCAGTTCTTC. Residues: CASSSEGRSHNEQFF.